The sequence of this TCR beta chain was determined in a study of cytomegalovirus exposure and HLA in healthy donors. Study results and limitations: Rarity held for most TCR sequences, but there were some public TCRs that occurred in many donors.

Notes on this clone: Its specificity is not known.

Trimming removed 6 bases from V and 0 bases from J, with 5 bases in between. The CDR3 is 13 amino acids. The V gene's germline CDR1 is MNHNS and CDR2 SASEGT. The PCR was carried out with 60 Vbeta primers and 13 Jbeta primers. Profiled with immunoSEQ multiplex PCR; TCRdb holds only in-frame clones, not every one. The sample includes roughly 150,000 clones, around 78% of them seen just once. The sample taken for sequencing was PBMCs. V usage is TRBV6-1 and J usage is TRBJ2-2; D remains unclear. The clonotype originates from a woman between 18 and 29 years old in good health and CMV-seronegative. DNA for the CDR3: TGTGCCAGCAGGCTAGCGAACACCGGGGAGCTGTTTTTT. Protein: CASRLANTGELFF.